The present TCR beta chain was sequenced within a study of CD8 T cells in ankylosing spondylitis. Germline trimming cut 5 bases from V and 9 bases from J; bases unmatched to any gene: 13. Germline CDR1 MNHEY, CDR2 SVGEGT. This CDR3 region has 16 residues. Study-wide findings and caveats: There was a TCR beta motif, made of roughly eight highly homologous variants, that appeared characteristic of ankylosing spondylitis blood. Clones linked to the disease showed a CD8+ phenotype. They occurred at relatively low frequencies in peripheral blood. Matched ankylosing spondylitis synovial fluid reportedly contained a significantly enriched population of disease-linked clones.

One entry per CDR3 protein results from TCRdb running MiXCR on the 5' RACE reads. The top ten clones hold 1% of a sample with about 440,000 distinct CDR3 sequences, 15% to 20% of them seen once. On this clonotype itself: As yet, its antigen is unknown.

The TCR comes from a male donor with ankylosing spondylitis. The rearrangement links TRBV6-2 or TRBV6-3 to TRBJ1-5; the match to TRBD1 covers 10 bases. The specimen sequenced was blood, either unsorted or a sorted T cell fraction (not recorded which). The CDR3 bases are TGTGCCAGCAGTCACCTGCCGGGACAGGGGTTAGGGCCCCAGCATTTT. Its translation: CASSHLPGQGLGPQHF.